The rows below give T cell receptor beta chains drawn from one sample of a study of graft-versus-host responses after intestinal transplantation. Measured with immunoSEQ multiplex PCR; TCRdb has only the in-frame clones, and not every one. The profile shows under 130,000 clones, under 95% of them singletons. For these TCRs, the target antigens are not known. This specimen consisted of unstimulated CD8+ T cells sorted from spleen or lymph node cells, obtained before intestinal transplant. These receptors were obtained from a human donor who received an intestinal transplant. Each CDR3 is given with its conserved first and last residue. The D gene is left open where the match is weak. Clone size, where shown, is once, few, many, or a class for clones that have expanded.

abundance	j_gene	d_gene	v_gene	CDR3nt	CDR3aa
.	TRBJ2-7	.	TRBV4-2	TGTGCCAGCAGCGCAATTACGGACAGCCAGGCCTATGAGCAGTACTTC	CASSAITDSQAYEQYF
.	TRBJ2-7	.	TRBV11-3	TGTGCCAGCAGCGCACCGGGACTTCCCTACGAGCAGTACTTC	CASSAPGLPYEQYF
once	TRBJ1-2	.	TRBV9	TGTGCCAGCAGCGTAGAGGCTCGGGGAACCTATGGCTACACCTTC	CASSVEARGTYGYTF
.	TRBJ1-4	.	TRBV29-1	TGCAGCGTTGGGGCCCGAGGTGCAACTAATGAAAAACTGTTTTTT	CSVGARGATNEKLFF
.	TRBJ2-7	.	TRBV6-1	TGTGCCAGCATTGAAGCCCACTCCTACGAGCAGTACTTC	CASIEAHSYEQYF
.	TRBJ2-1	.	TRBV29-1	TGCAGCGTTGGGGATGCTGAATACAATGAGCAGTTCTTC	CSVGDAEYNEQFF
once	TRBJ1-1	TRBD1	TRBV4-1	TGCGCCAGCAGCCTACTACGGGACAGGGGGCCGGATAGGGCTGAAGCTTTCTTT	CASSLLRDRGPDRAEAFF
few	TRBJ1-1	TRBD1	TRBV29-1	TGCAGCGTTGTTACAGGGACAGGGGTTGCTGAAGCTTTCTTT	CSVVTGTGVAEAFF
.	TRBJ2-1	TRBD2	TRBV7-6	TGTGCCAGCAGCTTAGACGCCCTAAGCGGGGGGGCGAGGAATGAGCAGTTCTTC	CASSLDALSGGARNEQFF
once	TRBJ2-5	.	TRBV5-1	TGCGCCAGCAGCTTGTCGGAGACCCAGTACTTC	CASSLSETQYF
.	TRBJ2-2	.	TRBV4-1	TGCGCCAGCAGCTCACCCGCCAGGTTGCCCGGGGAGCTGTTTTTT	CASSSPARLPGELFF
.	TRBJ1-2	.	TRBV13	TGTGCCCTCAGAGGACCGTCTATTTTTGGCTACACCTTC	CALRGPSIFGYTF
.	TRBJ2-5	.	TRBV28	TGTGCCAGCAGCCCAGAAGGTCACGAGACCCAGTACTTC	CASSPEGHETQYF
few	TRBJ2-3	.	TRBV7-9	TGTGCCAGCAGCTTAGCGGGGGGGCCTATTATCTCGTATTCAGATACGCAGTATTTT	CASSLAGGPIISYSDTQYF
.	TRBJ2-6	.	TRBV5-1	TGCGCCAGCAGCTTGGACCCGGGGTACTCTGGGGCCAACGTCCTGACTTTC	CASSLDPGYSGANVLTF
.	TRBJ2-7	.	TRBV6-6	TGTGCCAGCAGTTTAGGGACATGGGAGCAGTACTTC	CASSLGTWEQYF
.	TRBJ1-5	.	TRBV18	TGTGCCAGCTCACCACCGGGGGTGAGTCAGCCCCAGCATTTT	CASSPPGVSQPQHF
.	TRBJ2-7	.	TRBV27	TGTGCCAGCAATATTCCCCGCTCAGGGTACGAGCAGTACTTC	CASNIPRSGYEQYF
.	TRBJ2-1	.	TRBV27	TGTGCCAGCAGTTTGGCGGTGAGGGTCAATGAGCAGTTCTTC	CASSLAVRVNEQFF
.	TRBJ2-1	.	TRBV5-6	TGTGCCAGCAGCTTGGTGTTAAATGAGCAGTTCTTC	CASSLVLNEQFF
.	TRBJ1-2	.	TRBV27	TGTGCCAGCAGTTTCGCCTTTGGGGGGGTCTATGGCTACACCTTC	CASSFAFGGVYGYTF
.	TRBJ2-1	.	TRBV18	TGTGCCAGCTCCTTCAACGAGGGCGTCAGGAATGAGCAGTTCTTC	CASSFNEGVRNEQFF
.	TRBJ2-1	TRBD1	TRBV6-6	TGTGCCAGCAGTTACTCGGACAGGAACAATGAGCAGTTCTTC	CASSYSDRNNEQFF
.	TRBJ1-2	TRBD1	TRBV5-5	TGTGCCAGCAGCTTCACCCGGACAGGGGTTGGCTACACCTTC	CASSFTRTGVGYTF
.	TRBJ2-7	TRBD1	TRBV2	TGTGCCAGCAGTGGGCCAGGGGGCGTTTGGAACGAGCAGTACTTC	CASSGPGGVWNEQYF
.	TRBJ2-7	.	TRBV7-6	TGTGCCAGCAGCTTAGTCCTCTACGAGCAGTACTTC	CASSLVLYEQYF
.	TRBJ2-7	.	TRBV4-1	TGCGCCAGCAGCCAAGATAAGGGGGCGGGATACGAGCAGTACTTC	CASSQDKGAGYEQYF
.	TRBJ2-7	.	TRBV11-2	TGTGCCAGCAGCTTTACCTACGAGCAGTACTTC	CASSFTYEQYF
.	TRBJ2-1	TRBD2	TRBV6-5	TGTGCCAGCAGTTATGAGACTAGCGGGGGGGCCAGTGAGCAGTTCTTC	CASSYETSGGASEQFF
.	TRBJ1-1	.	TRBV27	TGTGCCAGCAGTTTAAAAGGATACACTGAAGCTTTCTTT	CASSLKGYTEAFF
.	TRBJ2-3	TRBD2	TRBV10-2	TGCGCCAGCAGTGAGTCGGAGGGGAGTGCGGGGGGGCCAGATACGCAGTATTTT	CASSESEGSAGGPDTQYF
.	TRBJ1-6	.	TRBV2	TGTGCCAGCAGGCGGACAGAGAGCTCCTATAATTCACCCCTCCACTTT	CASRRTESSYNSPLHF
once	TRBJ2-3	.	TRBV5-1	TGCGCCAGCAGCTTGGTGCGCATGGGGATAACAGATACGCAGTATTTT	CASSLVRMGITDTQYF
.	TRBJ2-7	.	TRBV2	TGTGCCAGCAGTGAAGACGCCTACGAGCAGTACTTC	CASSEDAYEQYF
.	TRBJ1-3	.	TRBV19	TGTGCCAGTAGTATCGGTCACGGGAACACCATATATTTT	CASSIGHGNTIYF
.	TRBJ2-1	TRBD1	TRBV6-5	TGTGCCAGCAGCCGAACAGGGGGAAGCTACAATGAGCAGTTCTTC	CASSRTGGSYNEQFF
.	TRBJ2-1	TRBD2	TRBV2	TGTGCCAGCATTGGGAGCGGGGGGTCCTACAATGAGCAGTTCTTC	CASIGSGGSYNEQFF
.	TRBJ1-3	.	TRBV19	TGTGCCAGTAGTATAGACCCAGGAGGAATCTCTGGAAACACCATATATTTT	CASSIDPGGISGNTIYF
once	TRBJ2-7	.	TRBV13	TGTGCCAGCAGTCGACGACCCTACGAGCAGTACTTC	CASSRRPYEQYF
.	TRBJ1-4	.	TRBV10-1	TGCGCCAGCAGTGATGGCAGGGAGAACGAAAAACTGTTTTTT	CASSDGRENEKLFF
.	TRBJ2-7	.	TRBV15	TGTGCCACCAGCAGAGAGAGACAGGCTACCTACGAGCAGTACTTC	CATSRERQATYEQYF
.	TRBJ1-4	.	TRBV7-7	TGTGCCAGCAGCCCAGGGGCAGCAACTAATGAAAAACTGTTTTTT	CASSPGAATNEKLFF
once	TRBJ2-1	.	TRBV9	TGTGCCAGCAGCGGTGGCCGAAATGAGCAGTTCTTC	CASSGGRNEQFF
once	TRBJ2-7	TRBD2	TRBV4-2	TGTGCCAGCAGCCAAGACGGGGGGGGCTACGAGCAGTACTTC	CASSQDGGGYEQYF
.	TRBJ2-7	.	TRBV11-2	TGTGCCAGCAGCTTCCCGGGTAGAGGGTACGAGCAGTACTTC	CASSFPGRGYEQYF
.	TRBJ2-1	TRBD1	TRBV7-7	TGTGCCAGCAGCTTACGGTTGGACAGGTACAATGAGCAGTTCTTC	CASSLRLDRYNEQFF
.	TRBJ2-1	TRBD2	TRBV7-9	TGTGCCAGCAGCCCTGGACTAGCGGGGGGTCTTTACAATGAGCAGTTCTTC	CASSPGLAGGLYNEQFF
.	TRBJ2-7	.	TRBV5-1	TGCGCCAGCAGCTTGGCCCCAGCCTACGAGCAGTACTTC	CASSLAPAYEQYF
few	TRBJ2-7	.	TRBV10-2	TGCGCCAGCAGTGAGGGGTACGAGCAGTACTTC	CASSEGYEQYF
.	TRBJ2-3	.	TRBV9	TGTGCCAGCAGCGTAGAACAGGGCACAGATACGCAGTATTTT	CASSVEQGTDTQYF
few	TRBJ1-3	.	TRBV5-1	TGCGCCAGCAGCCCCCGGTACAGGCCAACTGGAAACACCATATATTTT	CASSPRYRPTGNTIYF
.	TRBJ2-1	.	TRBV9	TGTGCCAGCAGCGTAGCTCGGATAGACAATGAGCAGTTCTTC	CASSVARIDNEQFF